Below, 2 T cell receptor beta chains from the same sample are listed, as sequenced in a study of T-cell memory formation after mild COVID-19. One entry per CDR3 protein results from TCRdb running MiXCR on the 5' RACE reads. This table has hundreds of thousands of distinct CDR3 sequences, 25% to 30% appearing once. The sequenced sample consisted of PBMCs or a T cell subset sorted from them (not recorded which). The receptors originated from an adult woman who had mild COVID-19 (a few samples of this study predate the infection). Cell type and time point are not known.

This chain connects TRBV29-1 to TRBJ2-5; TRBD1 agrees at 7 bases. Trimming took 4 bases from V and 3 from J; bases not matched to a gene: 5. CDR3 size: 13 residues. Per the germline V gene, CDR1 is SQVTM and CDR2 is ANQGSEA. As DNA, the CDR3 is TGCAGCGTTGGCGGCAGGGGGAAAGAGACCCAGTACTTC. It yields the protein CSVGGRGKETQYF.

The chain combines TRBV4-2 with TRBJ2-7; 14 nucleotides match TRBD2. The germline V gene encodes CDR1 LGHNA and CDR2 YNFKEQ. Trimming took 4 bases from V and 5 from J; bases not matched to a gene: 4. The length of the CDR3 is 15 residues. The CDR3: CASSPGLAGGDEQYF. The DNA of the CDR3 is TGTGCCAGCAGCCCCGGACTAGCGGGAGGTGACGAGCAGTACTTC.